The clone carrying this T cell receptor beta chain was seen only once. This entry comes from a study of blood T cell repertoires in COVID-19. The ends lost 6 bases at V and 4 bases at J; junction bases unmatched: 7. Germline CDR1 is MDHEN and CDR2 is SYDVKM. This CDR3 spans 15 amino acids. Participants' reported clinical history set cohort assignment. Donors in Cohort 3 counted as recovered after two negative PCRs, clearance, or symptom resolution. Profiling relied on immunoSEQ multiplex PCR, and the TCRdb table lists in-frame clones only, not all of them. There are roughly 130,000 clones in the sample; roughly 84% occur only once, and over 3% lies in the top ten.

The genes are TRBV28 and TRBJ1-4, with TRBD1 matching over 8 bases. The sample was PBMCs or T cells enriched from blood (not recorded which). The sequence was collected from a woman in her twenties or thirties who had recovered from COVID-19. The CDR3 here is CASRITGTGNEKLFF. CDR3 in DNA: TGTGCCAGCAGGATTACCGGGACAGGTAATGAAAAACTGTTTTTT.